The 9 T cell receptor beta chains listed next were all sequenced from one sample in a study of glioma-infiltrating T cells after dendritic cell vaccination listed by TCRdb under 2016. Library generation was performed with the immunoSEQ multiplex PCR assay. In its TCRdb copy, this immuneACCESS table keeps in-frame sequences only and misses some clones. Where compared with another copy, unresolved V genes explain less than half of these, and the others have no known cause. For this sample there are under 100,000 clones; approximately 80% appear just once. The ten largest clones take up approximately 6% of the sample. Sample: blood, taken before dendritic cell vaccination. These receptors were collected from a human donor with glioblastoma.

The chain links TRBV29-1 to TRBJ2-3, with D maybe TRBD1 (7 bases). V lost 4 bases and J lost 4, with 24 bases in between. This CDR3 is built from 17 residues. Germline CDR1 SQVTM, CDR2 ANQGSEA. The CDR3 DNA sequence: TGCAGCGTTGCTCGCCTCCAGGGGGGACCCCCCGCAGATACGCAGTATTTT. Its protein product is CSVARLQGGPPADTQYF.

The chain uses TRBV11-2 and TRBJ1-1, with D hard to call. The germline V gene encodes CDR1 SGHAT and CDR2 FQNNGV. V was cut by 3 bases and J by 0 bases, with 8 bases left in between. This CDR3 has 14 residues. CDR3 nucleotides: TGTGCCAGCAGCTTGCAAAGCTTGAACACTGAAGCTTTCTTT. This translates into CASSLQSLNTEAFF.

V and J are TRBV30 and TRBJ2-6; no clear D gene. Trimming left V 5 bases short and J 0 bases short, with 5 bases between. This CDR3 contains 13 residues. Per germline, CDR1 GTSNPN and CDR2 SVGIG (reference sequence). The CDR3 here is CAWGASGANVLTF. The CDR3 bases are TGTGCCTGGGGAGCCTCTGGGGCCAACGTCCTGACTTTC.

V usage is TRBV29-1 and J usage is TRBJ1-1; TRBD1 might be the D (5 bases). The CDR3 runs 13 residues. Trimming stripped 6 bases from V and 6 bases from J, with 17 bases between. Germline loops: CDR1 SQVTM, CDR2 ANQGSEA. The DNA of the CDR3 is TGCAGCGTCCTTACTCAGGGTTCCCCTGAAGCTTTCTTT. Its translation is CSVLTQGSPEAFF.

The chain has TRBV6-6 and TRBJ2-5, with TRBD2 identical over 9 bases. The CDR3 totals 16 residues. Germline V gene lookup returns CDR1 MNHNY and CDR2 SVGAGI (reference sequence). V gave up 2 bases and J gave up 5 bases; unmatched junction bases: 9. CDR3 loop: CASSYRPTSGGETQYF. The CDR3 DNA is TGTGCCAGCAGTTACCGCCCGACTAGCGGTGGGGAGACCCAGTACTTC.

This chain links TRBV6-5 with TRBJ2-2; 7 bases fit TRBD1. From germline, CDR1 is MNHEY and CDR2 SVGAGI. This CDR3 comprises 16 residues. J was trimmed by 5 bases and V by 2 bases; bases with no gene match: 8. The CDR3 DNA follows: TGTGCCAGCAGTTACCTACAGGGGTCTAGTACCGGGGAGCTGTTTTTT. Its translation is CASSYLQGSSTGELFF.

J is TRBJ1-2 and V is TRBV29-1; 7 nucleotides match TRBD1. Per germline, CDR1 SQVTM and CDR2 ANQGSEA. With 6 bases clipped from V and 2 bases from J, the junction kept 6 bases outside the gene matches. This CDR3 contains 13 residues. CDR3 region: CSVNPGQNYGYTF. In DNA form, the CDR3 reads TGCAGCGTGAATCCGGGACAGAACTATGGCTACACCTTC.

CDR3 DNA sequence: TGTGCCAGTAGTACCCAGAAACGACAGGGGGTGAGCGGCTACACCTTC. Translated, it gives CASSTQKRQGVSGYTF. The rearrangement uses TRBV19 and TRBJ1-2; 9 bases map to TRBD1. The J segment lost 8 bases and the V segment lost 4 bases, leaving 14 bases of the junction unmatched. CDR3 size: 16 residues. Per the germline V gene, CDR1 is LNHDA and CDR2 is SQIVND (reference sequence).

The rearrangement uses TRBV9 and TRBJ2-1, with 12 bases aligning to TRBD2. With V trimmed by 0 bases and J by 9 bases, 7 bases remained unmatched. The CDR3 extends over 16 amino acids. Germline-derived CDR1 and CDR2 are SGDLS and YYNGEE. CDR3 sequence: CASSVGLAGGQSEQFF. DNA of the CDR3: TGTGCCAGCAGCGTAGGCCTAGCGGGGGGGCAAAGTGAGCAGTTCTTC.